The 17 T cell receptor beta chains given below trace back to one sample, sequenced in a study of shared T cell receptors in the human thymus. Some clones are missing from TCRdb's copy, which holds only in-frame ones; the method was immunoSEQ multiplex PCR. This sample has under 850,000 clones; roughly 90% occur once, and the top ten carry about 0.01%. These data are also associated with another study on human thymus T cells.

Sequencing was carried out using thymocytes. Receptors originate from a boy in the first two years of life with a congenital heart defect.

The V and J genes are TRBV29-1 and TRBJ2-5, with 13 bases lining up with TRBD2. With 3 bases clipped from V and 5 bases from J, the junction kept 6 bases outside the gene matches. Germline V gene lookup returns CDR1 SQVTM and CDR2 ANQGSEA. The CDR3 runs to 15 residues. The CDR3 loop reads CSVDGLAGVGETQYF. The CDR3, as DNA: TGCAGCGTTGACGGACTAGCGGGAGTAGGGGAGACCCAGTACTTC.

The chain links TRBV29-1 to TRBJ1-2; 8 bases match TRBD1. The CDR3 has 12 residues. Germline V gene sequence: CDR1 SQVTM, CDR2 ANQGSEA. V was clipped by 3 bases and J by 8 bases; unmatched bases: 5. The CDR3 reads CSVDSDREGYTF. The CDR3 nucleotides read TGCAGCGTTGACTCGGACAGGGAGGGCTACACCTTC.

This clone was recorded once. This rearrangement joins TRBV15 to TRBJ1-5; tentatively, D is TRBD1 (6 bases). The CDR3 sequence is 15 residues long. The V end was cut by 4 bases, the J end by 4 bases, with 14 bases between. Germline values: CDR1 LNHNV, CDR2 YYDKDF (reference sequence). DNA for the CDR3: TGTGCCACCAGCACTCAGGCAGGGGAGAATCAGCCCCAGCATTTT. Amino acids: CATSTQAGENQPQHF. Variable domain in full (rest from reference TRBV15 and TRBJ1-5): DAMVIQNPRYQVTQFGKPVTLSCSQTLNHNVMYWYQQKSSQAPKLLFHYYDKDFNNEADTPDNFQSRRPNTSFCFLDIRSPGLGDTAMYLCATSTQAGENQPQHFGDGTRLSIL.

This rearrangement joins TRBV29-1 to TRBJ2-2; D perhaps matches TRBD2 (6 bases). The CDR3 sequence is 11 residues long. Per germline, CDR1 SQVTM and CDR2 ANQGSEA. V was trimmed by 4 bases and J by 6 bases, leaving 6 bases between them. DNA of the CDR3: TGCAGCGTTGCGGGGGCCGGGGAGCTGTTTTTT. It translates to CSVAGAGELFF.

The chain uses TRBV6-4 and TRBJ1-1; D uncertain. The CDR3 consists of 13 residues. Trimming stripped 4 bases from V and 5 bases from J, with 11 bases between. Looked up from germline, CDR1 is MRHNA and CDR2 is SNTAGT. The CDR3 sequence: CASSVGKETEAFF. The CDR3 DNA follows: TGTGCCAGCAGTGTTGGCAAGGAGACTGAAGCTTTCTTT.

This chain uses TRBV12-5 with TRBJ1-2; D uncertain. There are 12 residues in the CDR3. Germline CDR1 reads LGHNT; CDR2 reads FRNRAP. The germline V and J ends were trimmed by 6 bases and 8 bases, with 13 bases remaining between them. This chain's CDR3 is CASGRIKEGYTF. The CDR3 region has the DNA TGTGCTAGTGGACGAATTAAGGAGGGCTACACCTTC.

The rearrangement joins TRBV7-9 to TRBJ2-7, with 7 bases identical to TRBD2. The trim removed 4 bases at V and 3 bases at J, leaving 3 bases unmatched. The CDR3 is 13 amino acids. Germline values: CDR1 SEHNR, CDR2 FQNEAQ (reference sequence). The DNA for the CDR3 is TGTGCCAGCAGCTCCAGCGGGAACTACGAGCAGTACTTC. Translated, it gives CASSSSGNYEQYF.

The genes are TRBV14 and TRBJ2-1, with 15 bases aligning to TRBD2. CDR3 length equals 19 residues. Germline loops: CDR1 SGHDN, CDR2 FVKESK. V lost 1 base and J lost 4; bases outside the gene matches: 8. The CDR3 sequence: CASSQAPRTSGRVYNEQFF. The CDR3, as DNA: TGTGCCAGCAGCCAAGCCCCCCGGACTAGCGGGAGGGTGTACAATGAGCAGTTCTTC.

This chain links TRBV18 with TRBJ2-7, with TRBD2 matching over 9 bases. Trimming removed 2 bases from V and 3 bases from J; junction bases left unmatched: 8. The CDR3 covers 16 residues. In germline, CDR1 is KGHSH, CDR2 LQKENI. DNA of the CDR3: TGTGCCAGCTCACCAGAGGCCCGGACTAGCGACTACGAGCAGTACTTC. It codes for CASSPEARTSDYEQYF. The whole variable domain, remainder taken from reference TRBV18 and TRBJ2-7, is NAGVMQNPRHLVRRRGQEARLRCSPMKGHSHVYWYRQLPEEGLKFMVYLQKENIIDESGMPKERFSAEFPKEGPSILRIQQVVRGDSAAYFCASSPEARTSDYEQYFGPGTRLTVT.

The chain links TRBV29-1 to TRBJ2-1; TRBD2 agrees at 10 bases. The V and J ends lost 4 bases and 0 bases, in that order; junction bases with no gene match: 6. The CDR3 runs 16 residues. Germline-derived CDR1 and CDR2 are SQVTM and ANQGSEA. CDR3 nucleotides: TGCAGCGTTGGAGCGGGAGGGTTCCCCTCCTACAATGAGCAGTTCTTC. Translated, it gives CSVGAGGFPSYNEQFF.

CDR3 nucleotides: TGTGCCAGCAGTTTATGGGACAGGGGGCGGGAGCAGTACTTC. Translating gives CASSLWDRGREQYF. The V and J genes are TRBV28 and TRBJ2-7; TRBD1 aligns across 11 bases. CDR3 size: 14 residues. The germline V gene has CDR1 MDHEN and CDR2 SYDVKM. V was pared by 0 bases and J by 7 bases, with 2 bases of the junction left unmatched.

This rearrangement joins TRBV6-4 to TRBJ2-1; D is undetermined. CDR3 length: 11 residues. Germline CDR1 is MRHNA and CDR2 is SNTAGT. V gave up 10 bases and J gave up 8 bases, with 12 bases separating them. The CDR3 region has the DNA TGTGCCACCTCAGTTATTGATGAGCAGTTCTTC. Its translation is CATSVIDEQFF.

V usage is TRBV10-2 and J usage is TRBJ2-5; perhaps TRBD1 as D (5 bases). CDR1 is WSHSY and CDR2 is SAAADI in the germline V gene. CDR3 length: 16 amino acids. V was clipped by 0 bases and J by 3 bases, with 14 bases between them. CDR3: CASSESISFREETQYF. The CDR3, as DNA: TGCGCCAGCAGTGAGTCGATTTCCTTCAGGGAAGAGACCCAGTACTTC.

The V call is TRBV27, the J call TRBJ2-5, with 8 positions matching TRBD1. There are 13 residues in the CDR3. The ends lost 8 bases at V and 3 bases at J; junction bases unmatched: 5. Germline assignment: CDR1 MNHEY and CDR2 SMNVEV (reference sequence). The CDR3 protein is CASSGTGEETQYF. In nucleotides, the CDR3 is TGTGCCAGCTCTGGGACAGGAGAAGAGACCCAGTACTTC.

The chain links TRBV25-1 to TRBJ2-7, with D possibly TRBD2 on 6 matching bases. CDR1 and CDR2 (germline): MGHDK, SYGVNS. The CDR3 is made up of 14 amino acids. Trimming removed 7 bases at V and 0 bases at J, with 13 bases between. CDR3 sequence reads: CASTGTQASYEQYF. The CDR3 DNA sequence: TGTGCCAGCACGGGGACTCAAGCCTCCTACGAGCAGTACTTC.

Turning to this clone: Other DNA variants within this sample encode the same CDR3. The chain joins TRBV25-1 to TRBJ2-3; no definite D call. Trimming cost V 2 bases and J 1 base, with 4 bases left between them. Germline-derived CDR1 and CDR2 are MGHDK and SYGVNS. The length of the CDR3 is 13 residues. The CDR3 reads CASSESRTDTQYF. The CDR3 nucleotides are TGTGCCAGCAGTGAAAGCCGCACAGATACGCAGTATTTT.

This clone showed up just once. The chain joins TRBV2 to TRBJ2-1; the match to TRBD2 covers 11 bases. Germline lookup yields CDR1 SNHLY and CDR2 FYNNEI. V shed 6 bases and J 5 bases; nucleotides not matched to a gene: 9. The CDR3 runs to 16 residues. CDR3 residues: CASRGTSGSRDNEQFF. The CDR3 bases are TGTGCCAGCAGGGGTACTAGCGGGAGTAGGGACAATGAGCAGTTCTTC.